Listed below are T cell receptor beta chains from one sample, sequenced in a study of blood T cells in healthy people across ages. TCRdb itself ran the 5' RACE reads through MiXCR, one entry per CDR3 protein. This table has around 520,000 distinct CDR3 sequences, roughly a quarter appearing once. The same sample was also used in a study of T cells of mothers and their children.

The sample was blood. Receptor source: a boy aged 2-9 years in good health. Both conserved end residues are part of each CDR3. A D gene is named only where the DNA matches it firmly. The listing skips clone size in some rows; elsewhere it reads once, few, many or a size class.

V gene	D gene	clone size	J gene	CDR3 protein	CDR3 DNA
TRBV20-1	TRBD1	few	TRBJ2-4	CSARNLWDSIDF	TGCAGTGCTAGGAACCTTTGGGACAGTATCGACTTC
TRBV29-1	.	.	TRBJ1-2	CSVEIPGGNYGYTF	TGCAGCGTTGAAATCCCGGGAGGAAACTATGGCTACACCTTC
TRBV20-1	TRBD2	.	TRBJ2-5	CSARGERGIIF	TGCAGTGCTAGGGGTGAGCGGGGAATAATCTTC
TRBV27	TRBD1	.	TRBJ1-1	CASRSPYRGQTEAFF	TGTGCCAGCAGGTCACCCTACAGGGGGCAAACTGAAGCTTTCTTT
TRBV20-1	.	.	TRBJ2-3	CSARDRGGMFTDTQYF	TGCAGTGCTAGAGATCGGGGCGGGATGTTCACAGATACGCAGTATTTT
TRBV7-9	.	.	TRBJ2-7	CASSDGLQGEQYF	TGTGCCAGCAGCGACGGATTACAAGGCGAGCAGTACTTC
TRBV27	TRBD1	.	TRBJ1-6	CASSPTGESSPLHF	TGTGCCAGCAGTCCGACAGGGGAGAGTTCACCCCTCCACTTT
TRBV6-1	.	.	TRBJ1-6	CASSEYREEPLHF	TGTGCCAGCAGTGAATATAGGGAGGAACCCCTCCACTTT
TRBV20-1	TRBD2	few	TRBJ2-5	CSARKASGSQTQYF	TGCAGTGCTAGAAAGGCTAGCGGGAGTCAGACCCAGTACTTC
TRBV6-6	.	.	TRBJ1-2	CASISYRGEYYGYTF	TGTGCCAGCATCTCTTATAGGGGGGAATACTATGGCTACACCTTC
TRBV11-2	TRBD1	.	TRBJ1-4	CASSLNRGAVGNEKLFF	TGTGCCAGCAGCCTTAACAGGGGGGCAGTGGGTAATGAAAAACTGTTTTTT
TRBV20-1	.	few	TRBJ2-2	CSAREGGQDTGELFF	TGCAGTGCTAGAGAGGGGGGCCAGGACACCGGGGAGCTGTTTTTT
TRBV3-1	.	.	TRBJ2-5	CASKGGSETQYF	TGTGCCAGCAAGGGGGGGTCGGAGACCCAGTACTTC
TRBV20-1	TRBD2	once	TRBJ2-7	CSAATSGNEQYF	TGCAGTGCTGCGACTAGCGGGAACGAGCAGTACTTC
TRBV11-2	TRBD2	.	TRBJ2-3	CASSPGLAGSADTQYF	TGTGCCAGCAGCCCGGGACTAGCGGGAAGCGCAGATACGCAGTATTTT
TRBV7-9	.	.	TRBJ2-5	CASSGFFTGETQYF	TGTGCCAGCAGCGGGTTTTTTACGGGGGAGACCCAGTACTTC
TRBV2	.	few	TRBJ2-1	CASIDYSYNEQFF	TGTGCCAGCATCGACTACTCCTACAATGAGCAGTTCTTC
TRBV6-2/TRBV6-3	.	.	TRBJ2-1	CASSSPPSRYEQFF	TGTGCCAGCAGTTCCCCCCCTAGTCGCTATGAGCAGTTCTTC
TRBV6-6	.	.	TRBJ2-7	CASSVSGPSHEQYF	TGTGCCAGCAGCGTGTCAGGACCCTCCCACGAGCAGTACTTC
TRBV24-1	.	.	TRBJ1-5	CATTFNPGGRDQPQHF	TGTGCCACCACCTTTAATCCCGGGGGCCGAGATCAGCCCCAGCATTTT
TRBV7-9	.	.	TRBJ2-7	CASSEDASEQYF	TGTGCCAGCAGCGAGGACGCCTCAGAGCAGTACTTC
TRBV3-1	TRBD1	few	TRBJ2-5	CASNDRDKETQYF	TGTGCCAGCAACGACAGGGACAAGGAGACCCAGTACTTC
TRBV12-3/TRBV12-4	TRBD2	.	TRBJ2-1	CASNKLAGGEQFF	TGTGCCAGCAACAAACTAGCGGGAGGTGAGCAGTTCTTC
TRBV12-3/TRBV12-4	.	.	TRBJ2-3	CASSSPGSTDTQYF	TGTGCCAGCAGTTCACCAGGGAGCACAGATACGCAGTATTTT
TRBV20-1	.	.	TRBJ1-1	CSAMRRATNTEAFF	TGCAGTGCTATGCGTAGGGCTACGAACACTGAAGCTTTCTTT
TRBV9	.	.	TRBJ2-3	CASSTRGSTDTQYF	TGTGCCAGCAGCACGAGGGGTAGCACAGATACGCAGTATTTT
TRBV15	TRBD2	few	TRBJ2-5	CATSRFIAGQETQYF	TGTGCCACCAGCAGATTCATAGCGGGACAAGAGACCCAGTACTTC
TRBV29-1	.	.	TRBJ1-2	CSVEERQSYTF	TGCAGCGTTGAAGAGAGACAGAGCTACACCTTC
TRBV27	.	few	TRBJ1-1	CASLDSLNTEAFF	TGTGCCAGTTTAGACAGCCTGAACACTGAAGCTTTCTTT
TRBV6-2/TRBV6-3	TRBD1	.	TRBJ2-7	CASSYSINRGMTFYEQYF	TGTGCCAGCAGTTACTCGATCAACAGGGGGATGACTTTCTACGAGCAGTACTTC
TRBV12-3/TRBV12-4	TRBD2	.	TRBJ2-5	CASRTGTSGSRSETQYF	TGTGCCAGCAGAACCGGGACTAGCGGGAGTAGATCGGAGACCCAGTACTTC
TRBV7-7	.	few	TRBJ2-1	CASSLETRTHEQFF	TGTGCCAGCAGCTTAGAGACTAGAACCCATGAGCAGTTCTTC